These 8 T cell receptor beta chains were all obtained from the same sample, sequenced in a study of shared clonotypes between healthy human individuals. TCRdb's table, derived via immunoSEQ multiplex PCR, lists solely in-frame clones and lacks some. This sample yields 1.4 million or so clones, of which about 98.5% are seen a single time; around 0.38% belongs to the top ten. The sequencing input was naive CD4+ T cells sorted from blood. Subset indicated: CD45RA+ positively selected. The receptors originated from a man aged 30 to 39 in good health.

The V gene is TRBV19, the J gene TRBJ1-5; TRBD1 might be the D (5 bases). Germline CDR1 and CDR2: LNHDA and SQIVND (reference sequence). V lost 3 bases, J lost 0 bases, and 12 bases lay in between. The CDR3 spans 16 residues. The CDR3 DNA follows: TGTGCCAGTAGTATCGGGGGATCCCATAGCAATCAGCCCCAGCATTTT. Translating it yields CASSIGGSHSNQPQHF.

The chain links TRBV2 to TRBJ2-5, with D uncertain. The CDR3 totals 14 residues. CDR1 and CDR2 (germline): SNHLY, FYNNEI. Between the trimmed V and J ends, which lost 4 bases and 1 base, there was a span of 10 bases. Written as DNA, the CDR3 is TGTGCCAGCAGTGGTCAACAGTCCCAAGAGACCCAGTACTTC. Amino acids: CASSGQQSQETQYF.

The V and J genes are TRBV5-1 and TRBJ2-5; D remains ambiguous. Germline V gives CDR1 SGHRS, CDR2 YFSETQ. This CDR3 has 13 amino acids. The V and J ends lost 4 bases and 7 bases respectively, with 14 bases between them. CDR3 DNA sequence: TGCGCCAGCAGCCGCGACACGGCAGGGACCCAGTACTTC. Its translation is CASSRDTAGTQYF. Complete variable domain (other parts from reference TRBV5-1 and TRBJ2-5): KAGVTQTPRYLIKTRGQQVTLSCSPISGHRSVSWYQQTPGQGLQFLFEYFSETQRNKGNFPGRFSGRQFSNSRSEMNVSTLELGDSALYLCASSRDTAGTQYFGPGTRLLVL.

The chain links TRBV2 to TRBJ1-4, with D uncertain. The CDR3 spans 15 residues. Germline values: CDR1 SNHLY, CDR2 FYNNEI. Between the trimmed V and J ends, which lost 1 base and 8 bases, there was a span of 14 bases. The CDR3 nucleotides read TGTGCCAGCAGTGAAGAGGGTCTAGGTTACGAAAAACTGTTTTTT. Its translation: CASSEEGLGYEKLFF.

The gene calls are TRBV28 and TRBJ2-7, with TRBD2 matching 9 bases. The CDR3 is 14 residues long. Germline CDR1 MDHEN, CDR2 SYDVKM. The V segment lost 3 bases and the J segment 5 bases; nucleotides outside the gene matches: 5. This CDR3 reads CASSLAGGPNEQYF. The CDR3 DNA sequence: TGTGCCAGCAGTTTGGCGGGAGGGCCCAACGAGCAGTACTTC.

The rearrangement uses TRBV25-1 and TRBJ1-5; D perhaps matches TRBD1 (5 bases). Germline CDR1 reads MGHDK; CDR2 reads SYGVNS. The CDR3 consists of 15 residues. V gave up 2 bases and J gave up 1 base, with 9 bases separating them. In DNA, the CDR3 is TGTGCCAGCAGTGAACGGCGGGACAGCAATCAGCCCCAGCATTTT. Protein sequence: CASSERRDSNQPQHF. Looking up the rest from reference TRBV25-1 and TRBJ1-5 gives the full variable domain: EADIYQTPRYLVIGTGKKITLECSQTMGHDKMYWYQQDPGMELHLIHYSYGVNSTEKGDLSSESTVSRIRTEHFPLTLESARPSHTSQYLCASSERRDSNQPQHFGDGTRLSIL.

CDR3 coding DNA: TGTGCCATCAGCGGCAGCTGGACTAGCGGAGCAAACACCGGGGAGCTGTTTTTT. Its translation: CAISGSWTSGANTGELFF. This chain joins TRBV10-3 and TRBJ2-2; TRBD2 matches at 10 bases. The CDR3 runs to 18 residues. The germline V gene has CDR1 ENHRY and CDR2 SYGVKD. V shed 6 bases, J shed 2 bases, and the junction held 12 bases outside the gene matches.

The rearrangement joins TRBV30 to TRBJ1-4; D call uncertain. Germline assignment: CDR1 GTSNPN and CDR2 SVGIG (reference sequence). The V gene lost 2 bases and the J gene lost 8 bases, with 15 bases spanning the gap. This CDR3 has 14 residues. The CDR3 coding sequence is TGTGCCTGGAGTAGACCCTGGGAGGAGGAAAAACTGTTTTTT. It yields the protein CAWSRPWEEEKLFF.